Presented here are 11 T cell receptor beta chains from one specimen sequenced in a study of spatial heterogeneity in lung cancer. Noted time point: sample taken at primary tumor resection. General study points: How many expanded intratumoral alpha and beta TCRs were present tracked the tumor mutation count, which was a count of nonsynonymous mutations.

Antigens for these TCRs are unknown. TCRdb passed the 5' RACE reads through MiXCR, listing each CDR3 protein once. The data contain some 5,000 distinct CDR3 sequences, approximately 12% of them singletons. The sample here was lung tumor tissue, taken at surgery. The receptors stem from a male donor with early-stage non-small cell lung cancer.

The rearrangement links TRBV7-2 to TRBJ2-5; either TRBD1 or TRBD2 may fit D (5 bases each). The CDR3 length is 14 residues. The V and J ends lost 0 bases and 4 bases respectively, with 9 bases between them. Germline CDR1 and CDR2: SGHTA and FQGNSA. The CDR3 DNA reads TGTGCCAGCAGCTTAGCCTTGGGACGAGAGACCCAGTACTTC. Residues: CASSLALGRETQYF.

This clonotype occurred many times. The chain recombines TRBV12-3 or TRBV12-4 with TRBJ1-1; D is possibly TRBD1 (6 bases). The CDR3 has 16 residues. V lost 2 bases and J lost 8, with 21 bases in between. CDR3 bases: TGTGCCAGCAGTTTATCTTACGTGGGGGCAGGGGTCGAAGCTTTCTTT. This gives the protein CASSLSYVGAGVEAFF.

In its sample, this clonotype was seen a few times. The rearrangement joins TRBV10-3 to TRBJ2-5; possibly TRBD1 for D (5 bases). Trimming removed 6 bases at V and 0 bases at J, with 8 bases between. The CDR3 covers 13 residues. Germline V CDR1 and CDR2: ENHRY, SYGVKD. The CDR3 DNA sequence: TGTGCCATCAGCCGACAGAACCAAGAGACCCAGTACTTC. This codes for CAISRQNQETQYF.

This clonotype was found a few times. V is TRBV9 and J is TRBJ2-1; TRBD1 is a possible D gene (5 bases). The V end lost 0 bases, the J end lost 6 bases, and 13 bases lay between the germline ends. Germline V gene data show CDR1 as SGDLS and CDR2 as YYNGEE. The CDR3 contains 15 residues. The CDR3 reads CASSVGQGVGNEQFF. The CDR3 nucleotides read TGTGCCAGCAGCGTAGGTCAAGGGGTAGGCAATGAGCAGTTCTTC. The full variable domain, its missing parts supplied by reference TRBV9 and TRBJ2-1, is DSGVTQTPKHLITATGQRVTLRCSPRSGDLSVYWYQQSLDQGLQFLIQYYNGEERAKGNILERFSAQQFPDLHSELNLSSLELGDSALYFCASSVGQGVGNEQFFGPGTRLTVL.

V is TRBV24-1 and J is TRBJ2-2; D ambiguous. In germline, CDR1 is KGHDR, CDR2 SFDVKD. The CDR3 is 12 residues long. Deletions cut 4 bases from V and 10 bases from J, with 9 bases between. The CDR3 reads CATSDPLTELFF. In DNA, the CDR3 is TGTGCCACCAGTGACCCTTTAACGGAGCTGTTTTTT.

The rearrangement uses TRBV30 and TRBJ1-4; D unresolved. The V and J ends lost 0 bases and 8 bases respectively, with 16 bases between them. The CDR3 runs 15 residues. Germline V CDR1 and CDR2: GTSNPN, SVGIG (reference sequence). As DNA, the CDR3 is TGTGCCTGGAGTGTATTGAGAACCTTGGGCGAAAAACTGTTTTTT. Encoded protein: CAWSVLRTLGEKLFF.

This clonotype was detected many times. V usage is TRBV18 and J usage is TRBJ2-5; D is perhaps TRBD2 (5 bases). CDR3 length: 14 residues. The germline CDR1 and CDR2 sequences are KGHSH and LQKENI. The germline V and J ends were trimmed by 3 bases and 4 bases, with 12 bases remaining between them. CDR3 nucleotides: TGTGCCAGCTCACCGCCAGCCAGCGGAGAGACCCAGTACTTC. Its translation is CASSPPASGETQYF.

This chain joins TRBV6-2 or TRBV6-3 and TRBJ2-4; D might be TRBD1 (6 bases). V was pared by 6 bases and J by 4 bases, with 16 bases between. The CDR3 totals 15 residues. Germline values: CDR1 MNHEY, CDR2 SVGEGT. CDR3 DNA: TGTGCCAGCAGGCCCCCCGGGGACACGAAAAACATTCAGTACTTC. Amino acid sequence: CASRPPGDTKNIQYF.

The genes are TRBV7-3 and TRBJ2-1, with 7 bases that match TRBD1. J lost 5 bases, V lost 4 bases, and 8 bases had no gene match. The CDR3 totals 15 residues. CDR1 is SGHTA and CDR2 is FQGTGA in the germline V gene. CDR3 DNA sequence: TGTGCCAGCAGCTCCCCCGCCGGGACAGACAATGAGCAGTTCTTC. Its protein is CASSSPAGTDNEQFF.

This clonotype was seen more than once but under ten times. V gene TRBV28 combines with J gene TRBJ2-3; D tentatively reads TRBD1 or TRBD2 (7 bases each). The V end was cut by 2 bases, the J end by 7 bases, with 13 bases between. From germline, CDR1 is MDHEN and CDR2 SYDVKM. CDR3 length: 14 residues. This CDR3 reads CASSLSQGGNTQYF. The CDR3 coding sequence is TGTGCCAGCAGTTTAAGTCAGGGGGGGAATACGCAGTATTTT. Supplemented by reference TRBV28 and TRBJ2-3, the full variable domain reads DVKVTQSSRYLVKRTGEKVFLECVQDMDHENMFWYRQDPGLGLRLIYFSYDVKMKEKGDIPEGYSVSREKKERFSLILESASTNQTSMYLCASSLSQGGNTQYFGPGTRLTVL.

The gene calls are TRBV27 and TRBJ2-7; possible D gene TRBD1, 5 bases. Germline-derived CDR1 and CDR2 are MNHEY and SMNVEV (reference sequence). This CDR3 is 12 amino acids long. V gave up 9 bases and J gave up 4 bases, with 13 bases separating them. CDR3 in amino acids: CASARGNYEQYV. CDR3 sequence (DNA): TGTGCCAGTGCTAGGGGCAATTACGAGCAGTACGTC.